Sequencing of this T cell receptor (beta chain) was carried out in a study of early T cells in non-severe SARS-CoV-2 infection. CDR1 SGHNT and CDR2 YENEEA come from the germline V gene. Trimming cost V 5 bases and J 7 bases, with 13 bases left between them. The CDR3 runs to 13 residues. At least ten counts were recorded for this clonotype. TCRdb re-called the 5' RACE reads with MiXCR, one entry per CDR3 protein. This sample carries some 45,000 distinct CDR3 sequences, about 4% of them seen once, and the ten largest clones take roughly 3%. This sequence originates from an adult who was a healthcare worker with PCR-confirmed SARS-CoV-2 infection or an uninfected control (not recorded which). V gene TRBV11-3 combines with J gene TRBJ2-3, with D unclear. Sequencing was performed on whole blood. DNA of the CDR3: TGTGCCAGCAGCCCACCTAACGCCAATACGCAGTATTTT. This sequence encodes CASSPPNANTQYF. Filled out from reference TRBV11-3 and TRBJ2-3, the complete variable domain reads EAGVVQSPRYKIIEKKQPVAFWCNPISGHNTLYWYLQNLGQGPELLIRYENEEAVDDSQLPKDRFSAERLKGVDSTLKIQPAELGDSAVYLCASSPPNANTQYFGPGTRLTVL.